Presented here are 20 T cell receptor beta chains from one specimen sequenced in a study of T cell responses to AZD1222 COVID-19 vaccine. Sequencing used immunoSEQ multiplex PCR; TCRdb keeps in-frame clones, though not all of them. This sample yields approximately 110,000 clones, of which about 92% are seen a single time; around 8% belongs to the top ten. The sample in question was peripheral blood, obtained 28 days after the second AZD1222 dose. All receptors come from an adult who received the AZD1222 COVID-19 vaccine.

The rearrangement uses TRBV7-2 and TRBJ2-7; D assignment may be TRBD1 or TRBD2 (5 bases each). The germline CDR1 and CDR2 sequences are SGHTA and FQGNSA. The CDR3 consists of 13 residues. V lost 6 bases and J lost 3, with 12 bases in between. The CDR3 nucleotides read TGTGCCAGCAGGGGGGACGGCCTCTACGAGCAGTACTTC. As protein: CASRGDGLYEQYF.

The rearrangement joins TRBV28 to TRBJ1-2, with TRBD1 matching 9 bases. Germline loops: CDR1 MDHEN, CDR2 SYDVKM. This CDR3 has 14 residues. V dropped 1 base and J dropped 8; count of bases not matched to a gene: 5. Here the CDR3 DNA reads TGTGCCAGCAGTTTATTGGTGGGACAGGGAGGCTACACCTTC. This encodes CASSLLVGQGGYTF.

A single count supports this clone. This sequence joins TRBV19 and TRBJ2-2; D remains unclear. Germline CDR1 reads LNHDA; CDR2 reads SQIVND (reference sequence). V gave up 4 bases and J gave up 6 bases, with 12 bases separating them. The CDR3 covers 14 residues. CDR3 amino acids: CASSTRQISGELFF. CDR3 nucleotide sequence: TGTGCCAGTAGTACACGGCAGATATCCGGGGAGCTGTTTTTT.

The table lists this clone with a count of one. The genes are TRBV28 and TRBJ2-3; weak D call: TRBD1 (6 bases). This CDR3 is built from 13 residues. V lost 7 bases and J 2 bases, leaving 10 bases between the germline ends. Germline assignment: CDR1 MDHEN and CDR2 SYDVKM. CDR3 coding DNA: TGTGCCAGCAATGGACAGCCCACAGATACGCAGTATTTT. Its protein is CASNGQPTDTQYF.

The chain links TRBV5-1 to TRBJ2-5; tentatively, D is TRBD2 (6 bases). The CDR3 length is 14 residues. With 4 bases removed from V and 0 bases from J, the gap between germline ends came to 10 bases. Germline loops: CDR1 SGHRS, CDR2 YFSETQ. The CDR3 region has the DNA TGCGCCAGCAGCATCGGGGGAGACCAAGAGACCCAGTACTTC. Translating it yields CASSIGGDQETQYF.

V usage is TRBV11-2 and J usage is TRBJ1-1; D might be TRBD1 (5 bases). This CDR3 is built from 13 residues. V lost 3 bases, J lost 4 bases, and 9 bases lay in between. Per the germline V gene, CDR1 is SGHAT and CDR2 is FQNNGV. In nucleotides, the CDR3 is TGTGCCAGCAGCTTCGGGGGGGGCACTGAAGCTTTCTTT. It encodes CASSFGGGTEAFF.

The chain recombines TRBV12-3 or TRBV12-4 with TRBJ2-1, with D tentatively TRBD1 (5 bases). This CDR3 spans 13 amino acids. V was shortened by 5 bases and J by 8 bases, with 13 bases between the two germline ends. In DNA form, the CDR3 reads TGTGCCAGCAGTCATGAAGGGGCTTATGAGCAGTTCTTC. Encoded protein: CASSHEGAYEQFF.

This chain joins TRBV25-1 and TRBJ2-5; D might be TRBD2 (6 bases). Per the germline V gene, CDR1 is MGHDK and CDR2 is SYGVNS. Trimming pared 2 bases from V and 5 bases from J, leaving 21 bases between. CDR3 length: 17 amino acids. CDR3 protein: CASSERRSSGGWETQYF. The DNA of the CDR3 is TGTGCCAGCAGTGAAAGACGCTCCTCTGGGGGGTGGGAGACCCAGTACTTC.

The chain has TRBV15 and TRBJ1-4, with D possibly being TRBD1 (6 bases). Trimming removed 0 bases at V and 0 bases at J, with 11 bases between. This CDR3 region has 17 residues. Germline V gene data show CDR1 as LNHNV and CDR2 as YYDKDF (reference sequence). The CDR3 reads CATSREDSIPTNEKLFF. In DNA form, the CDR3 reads TGTGCCACCAGCAGAGAGGACAGCATACCAACTAATGAAAAACTGTTTTTT.

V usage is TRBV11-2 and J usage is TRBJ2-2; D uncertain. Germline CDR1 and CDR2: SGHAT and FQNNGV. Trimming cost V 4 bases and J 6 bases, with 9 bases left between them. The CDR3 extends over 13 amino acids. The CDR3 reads CASSSPGAGELFF. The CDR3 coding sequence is TGTGCCAGCAGCTCTCCGGGCGCCGGGGAGCTGTTTTTT. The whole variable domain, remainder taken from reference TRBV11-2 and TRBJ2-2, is EAGVAQSPRYKIIEKRQSVAFWCNPISGHATLYWYQQILGQGPKLLIQFQNNGVVDDSQLPKDRFSAERLKGVDSTLKIQPAKLEDSAVYLCASSSPGAGELFFGEGSRLTVL.

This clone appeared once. The CDR3 DNA follows: TGTGCCAGCAGCGATCAGGGGGCCTATGGCTACACCTTC. It is translated as CASSDQGAYGYTF. V usage is TRBV28 and J usage is TRBJ1-2; 8 bases map to TRBD1. The CDR3 is made up of 13 amino acids. Trimming removed 6 bases from V and 4 bases from J; junction bases left unmatched: 4. Germline V gene lookup returns CDR1 MDHEN and CDR2 SYDVKM.

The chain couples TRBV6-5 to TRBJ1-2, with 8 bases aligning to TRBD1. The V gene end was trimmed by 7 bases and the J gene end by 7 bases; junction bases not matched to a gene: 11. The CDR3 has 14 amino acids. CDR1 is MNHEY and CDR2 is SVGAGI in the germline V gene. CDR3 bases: TGTGCCAGCACCAACTCCGGGACAGGATTTGGCTACACCTTC. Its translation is CASTNSGTGFGYTF.

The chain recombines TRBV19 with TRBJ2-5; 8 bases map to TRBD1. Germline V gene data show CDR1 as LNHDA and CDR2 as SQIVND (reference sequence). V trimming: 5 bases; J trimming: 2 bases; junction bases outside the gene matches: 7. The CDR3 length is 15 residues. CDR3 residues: CASSVPGTGQETQYF. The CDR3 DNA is TGTGCCAGTAGTGTCCCCGGGACAGGACAAGAGACCCAGTACTTC.

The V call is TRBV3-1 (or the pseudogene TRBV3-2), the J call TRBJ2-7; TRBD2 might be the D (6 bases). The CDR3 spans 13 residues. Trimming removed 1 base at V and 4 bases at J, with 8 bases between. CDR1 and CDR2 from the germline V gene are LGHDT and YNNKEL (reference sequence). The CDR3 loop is CASSQAGGYEQYF. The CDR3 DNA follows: TGTGCCAGCAGCCAAGCCGGGGGATACGAGCAGTACTTC.

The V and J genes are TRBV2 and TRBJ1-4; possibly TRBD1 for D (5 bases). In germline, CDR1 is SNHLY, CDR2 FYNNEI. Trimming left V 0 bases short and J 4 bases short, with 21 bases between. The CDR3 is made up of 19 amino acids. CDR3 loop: CASSEAPPRGVLGNEKLFF. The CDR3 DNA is TGTGCCAGCAGTGAAGCCCCCCCTAGGGGCGTCCTTGGTAATGAAAAACTGTTTTTT.

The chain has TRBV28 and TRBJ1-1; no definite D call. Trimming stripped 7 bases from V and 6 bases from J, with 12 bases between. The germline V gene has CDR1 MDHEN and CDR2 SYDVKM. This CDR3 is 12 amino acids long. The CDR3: CASKKNRAEAFF. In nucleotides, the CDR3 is TGTGCCAGCAAGAAGAACCGCGCTGAAGCTTTCTTT.

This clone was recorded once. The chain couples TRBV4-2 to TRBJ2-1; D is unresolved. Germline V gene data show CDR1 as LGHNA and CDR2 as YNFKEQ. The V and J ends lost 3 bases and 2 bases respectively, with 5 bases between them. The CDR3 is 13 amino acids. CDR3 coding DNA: TGTGCCAGCAGCCAGGAAACCTACAATGAGCAGTTCTTC. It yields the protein CASSQETYNEQFF.

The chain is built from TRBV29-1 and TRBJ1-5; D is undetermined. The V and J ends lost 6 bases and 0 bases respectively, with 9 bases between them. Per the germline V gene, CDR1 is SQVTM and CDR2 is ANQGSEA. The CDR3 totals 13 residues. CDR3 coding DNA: TGCAGCGTCCAAAACTATAGCAATCAGCCCCAGCATTTT. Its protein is CSVQNYSNQPQHF.

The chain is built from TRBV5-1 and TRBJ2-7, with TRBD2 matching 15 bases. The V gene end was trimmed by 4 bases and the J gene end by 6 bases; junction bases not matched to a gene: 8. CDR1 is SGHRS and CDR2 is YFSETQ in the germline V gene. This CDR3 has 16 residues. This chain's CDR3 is CASSTQGLAGGSEQYF. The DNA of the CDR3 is TGCGCCAGCAGCACCCAGGGACTAGCGGGAGGTTCCGAGCAGTACTTC.

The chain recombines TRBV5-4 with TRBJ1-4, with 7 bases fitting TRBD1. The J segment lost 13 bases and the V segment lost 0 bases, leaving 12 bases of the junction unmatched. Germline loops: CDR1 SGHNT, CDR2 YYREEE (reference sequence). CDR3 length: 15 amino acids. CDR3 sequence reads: CASSLGPGGKVGLFF. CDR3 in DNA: TGTGCCAGCAGCTTGGGTCCAGGGGGAAAAGTCGGACTGTTTTTT. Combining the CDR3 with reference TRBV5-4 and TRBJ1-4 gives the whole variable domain ETGVTQSPTHLIKTRGQQVTLRCSSQSGHNTVSWYQQALGQGPQFIFQYYREEENGRGNFPPRFSGLQFPNYSSELNVNALELDDSALYLCASSLGPGGKVGLFFGSGTQLSVL.